Sequencing of this T cell receptor beta chain was carried out in a study of T cells in Graves' hyperthyroidism and ophthalmopathy (dated by TCRdb to about 2019). Regarding the study in general: Peripheral blood was collected at initial diagnosis, before any treatment. TCR V-J signatures able to tell the groups apart were searched for in a discovery cohort of some 97 patients, of whom about 40 had Graves' ophthalmopathy and some 60 had stable Graves' hyperthyroidism. Prospective prediction of ophthalmopathy was tested in an independent validation cohort consisting of under 20 hyperthyroidism patients and approximately 16 patients who later progressed to ophthalmopathy. The approximately 100 discovery patients were divided at random into training and test sets in a 7:3 ratio. Thyroid tissue and blood T-cell repertoires from six Graves' hyperthyroidism patients were also compared in the study. Following sampling, methimazole starting at 30 mg daily was given to hyperthyroidism patients, and high-dose intravenous methylprednisolone was given to ophthalmopathy patients. The paper describes TCR Vbeta CDR3 sequencing of about 140 peripheral blood samples, made up of under 50 ophthalmopathy patients, 70 to 75 hyperthyroidism patients and 17 progressor patients. Study-wide conclusions, independent of this receptor: In validation, the model predicted progression to ophthalmopathy a median of roughly six months before onset, with over 60% sensitivity and 72.22% specificity. Blood samples also contained most of the expanded thyroid clonotypes (frequency above 0.001), which suggests that blood repertoires may reflect thyroid immune responses. A model built on a 13 V-J signature distinguished ophthalmopathy from stable hyperthyroidism, reaching about 89% sensitivity and around 81% specificity in cross-validation and 80%/75% in testing. No statistical method was used to set the sample size in advance, and investigators knew the group allocation.

A patient counted as having stable Graves' hyperthyroidism if no progression to ophthalmopathy occurred over 18 months of follow-up. The hyperthyroidism patients were between 18 and 65 years old and newly diagnosed, with a disease duration of less than 2 months. Patients with uncontrolled infections, other autoimmune diseases, pregnancy or lactation were excluded. Diagnoses were established on the basis of clinical symptoms, serum thyroxine and TRAb, thyroid ultrasound, and orbital computed tomography. PBMCs were separated from around 9.1 ml of fresh peripheral blood using Ficoll-Paque density gradient centrifugation. Total RNA was extracted with Trizol reagent, and quality was checked on an Agilent 2100 Bioanalyzer. Amplification of TCR beta CDR3 regions was carried out from RNA transcripts. A first-round RT-PCR of the TCR CDR3 used the HTBI primer set with the Qiagen OneStep RT-PCR kit. The libraries were constructed in a second round of multiplex PCR and then size-selected and purified. Libraries were sequenced paired-end with 100 bp reads on an Illumina HiSeq2000. In the source study's methods: SOAPnuke was used to process the raw data, throwing out any read that contained adapters or uncalled bases, had a mean Phred below 15, or lacked an exact constant-primer or identifier match. High-quality paired reads were merged with COPE v1.2.5, and unique nucleotide sequences were defined as clonotypes. MiTCR v1.1 was used to align clonotypes to the IMGT TRBV, TRBD and TRBJ reference segments. The analysis included only V-J combinations with a frequency above 0.0001, which together covered approximately 99% of the repertoires. A TCS score was defined as the ratio of F50 (clonal expansion) to E x V (chaos), with BLOSUM62-based TCRdist applied between CDR3 peptides within each V-J. Welch's t-statistics and random forest reduced approximately 520 V-J features to 13, which were used in a naive Bayes classifier (R e1071). TCRdb ran its own pipeline on the public reads, namely fastp trimming at Q25 and MiXCR clone calling, and kept in-frame beta chains. One record per CDR3 amino acid sequence lists the most common genes and DNA. Clone size and V and J calls follow TCRdb, not the original study. In this sample the table shows around 400,000 distinct CDR3 sequences, around 14% of which occur a single time. Of the sample, about 9.1% falls within the top ten clones.

In the case of this clonotype: The antigen it recognizes is unknown. No base quality values were provided; no much bigger clone lies one nucleotide off.

CDR3 length: 15 amino acids, cysteine to phenylalanine. Only CDR3 DNA is held: 45 bases, read in frame from base 1. V and J are truncated by 2 bases and 1 base respectively, leaving an intervening sequence of 8 bases. Looking up the germline V gene (reference sequence) yields CDR1 LNHDA and CDR2 SQIVND. This chain is built from TRBV19 and TRBJ2-2; no D gene can be assigned with confidence. The sequence was obtained from a young woman with Graves' hyperthyroidism. The sequenced sample consisted of blood. The CDR3 reads CASSISGRNTGELFF. The DNA sequence is as follows: TGTGCCAGTAGTATATCCGGTAGGAACACCGGGGAGCTGTTTTTT.